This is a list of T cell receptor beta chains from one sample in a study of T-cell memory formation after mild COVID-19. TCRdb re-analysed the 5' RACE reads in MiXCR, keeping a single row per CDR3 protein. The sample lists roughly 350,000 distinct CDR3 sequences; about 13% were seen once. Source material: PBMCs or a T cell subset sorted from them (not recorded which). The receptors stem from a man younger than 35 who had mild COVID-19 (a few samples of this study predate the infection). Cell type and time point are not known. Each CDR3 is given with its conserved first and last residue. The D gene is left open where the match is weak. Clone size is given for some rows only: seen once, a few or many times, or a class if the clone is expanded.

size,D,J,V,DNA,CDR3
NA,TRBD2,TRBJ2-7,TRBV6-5,TGTGCCAGCAGTTACAGCCCTAGCGGGGAGTACGAGCAGTACTTC,CASSYSPSGEYEQYF
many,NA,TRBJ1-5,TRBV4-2,TGTGCCAGCAGCTCTGACTCTAGCAATCAGCCCCAGCATTTT,CASSSDSSNQPQHF
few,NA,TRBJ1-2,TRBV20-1,TGCAGTGCTCGGACAGAAAACTATGGCTACACCTTC,CSARTENYGYTF
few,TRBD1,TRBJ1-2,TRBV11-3,TGTGCCAGCAGCTTAGACGTCCACTCCGGGACAGTGAACTATGGCTACACCTTC,CASSLDVHSGTVNYGYTF
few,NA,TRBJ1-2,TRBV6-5,TGTGCCAGCAGCGGCGGGACATCTAACTATGGCTACACCTTC,CASSGGTSNYGYTF
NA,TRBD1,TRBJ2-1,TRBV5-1,TGCGCCAGCAGCCCCGGACAGGGCTGGAGGAATGAGCAGTTCTTC,CASSPGQGWRNEQFF
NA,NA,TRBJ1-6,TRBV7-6,TGTGCCAGCAGCTTGCGACAGTATTCACCCCTCCACTTT,CASSLRQYSPLHF
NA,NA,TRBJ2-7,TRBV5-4,TGTGCCAGCAGCTTGCCGGGGAGCACCTACGAGCAGTACTTC,CASSLPGSTYEQYF
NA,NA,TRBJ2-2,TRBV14,TGTGCCAGCAGGCCACAGGGTCCCGGGGAGCTGTTTTTT,CASRPQGPGELFF
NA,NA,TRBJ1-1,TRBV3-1,TGTGCCAGCAGGGCGGGCCTGAACACTGAAGCTTTCTTT,CASRAGLNTEAFF
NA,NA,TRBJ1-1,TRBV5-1,TGCGCCAGTATATTACAAACGAGCGGTGAAGCTTTCTTT,CASILQTSGEAFF
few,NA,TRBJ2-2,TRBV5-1,TGCGCCAGCAGGGATGAGAACACCGGGGAGCTGTTTTTT,CASRDENTGELFF
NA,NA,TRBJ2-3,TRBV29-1,TGCAGCGTACGCATCCTGGGGGTCACAGATACGCAGTATTTT,CSVRILGVTDTQYF
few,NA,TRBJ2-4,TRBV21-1,TGTGCCAGCAGCAAAGAGATGGACAGGAGGAAAGAAAACATTCAGTACTTC,CASSKEMDRRKENIQYF
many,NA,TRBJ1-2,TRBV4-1,TGCGCCAGCAGCCAAGATACCGGACTGGTATACTATGGCTACACCTTC,CASSQDTGLVYYGYTF
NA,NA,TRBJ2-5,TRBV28,TGTGCCAGCCTTGAACGAGAGACCCAGTACTTC,CASLERETQYF
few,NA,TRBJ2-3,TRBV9,TGTGCCAGCAGCGGCCCTCTTACTGCGGGCGGCACTAGCACAGATACGCAGTATTTT,CASSGPLTAGGTSTDTQYF
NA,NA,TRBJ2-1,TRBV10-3,TGTGCCATCAGTGAACTGGGAAACAATGAGCAGTTCTTC,CAISELGNNEQFF
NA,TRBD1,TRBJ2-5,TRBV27,TGTGCCAGCAGTTTATCGACAGGGGAAGTAGACCCGATGGATCGAGAGACCCAGTACTTC,CASSLSTGEVDPMDRETQYF
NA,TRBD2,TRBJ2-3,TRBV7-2,TGTGCCAGCAGCTTAACACTAGCGGCCCACACAGATACGCAGTATTTT,CASSLTLAAHTDTQYF
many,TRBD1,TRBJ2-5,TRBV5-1,TGCGCCAGCAGCTTGGGGGACAGGAGAGGTGAGACCCAGTACTTC,CASSLGDRRGETQYF
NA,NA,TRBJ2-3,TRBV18,TGTGCCAGCTCAATTAGCGGAGGAGGGTTGGATACGCAGTATTTT,CASSISGGGLDTQYF
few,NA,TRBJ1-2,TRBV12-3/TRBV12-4,TGTGCCAGCAGTCCGACAGGCGCCTATGGCTACACCTTC,CASSPTGAYGYTF
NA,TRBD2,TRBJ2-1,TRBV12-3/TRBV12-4,TGTGCCAGCAGTTTTTTGGGGGGGAGTTTGAACAATGAGCAGTTCTTC,CASSFLGGSLNNEQFF
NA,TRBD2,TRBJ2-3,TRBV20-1,TGCAGTGCCCCTAGCGGGGGGAAAGATACGCAGTATTTT,CSAPSGGKDTQYF
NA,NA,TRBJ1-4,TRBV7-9,TGTGCCAGCAGCCAAGCCCTAGCAACTAATGAAAAACTGTTTTTT,CASSQALATNEKLFF
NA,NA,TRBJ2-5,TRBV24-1,TGTGCCACCAGTGATTTCGAAGGGTCACAAGAGACCCAGTACTTC,CATSDFEGSQETQYF
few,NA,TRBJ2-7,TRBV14,TGTGCCAGCAGCCCGTGGGGCTCCTACGAGCAGTACTTC,CASSPWGSYEQYF
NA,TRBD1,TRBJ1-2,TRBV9,TGTGCCAGCACCAGACAGGGACGTTCTGGCTACACCTTC,CASTRQGRSGYTF
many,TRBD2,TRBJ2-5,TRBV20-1,TGCAGTGCTAGAGACCAAAGCGGGCGGGGAGGGGAGACCCAGTACTTC,CSARDQSGRGGETQYF
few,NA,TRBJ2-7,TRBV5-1,TGCGCCAGCAGCCCTACGATGCCCGGGATAAACTACGAGCAGTACTTC,CASSPTMPGINYEQYF
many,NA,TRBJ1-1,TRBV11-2,TGTGCCAGCAGCTTAGTTCCCGCGCGGGGACGGTTAAAGAACACTGAAGCTTTCTTT,CASSLVPARGRLKNTEAFF
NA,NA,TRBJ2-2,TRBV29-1,TGCAGCGTTCCCGCACCTCAGGGACTCGTGCCCGGGGAGCTGTTTTTT,CSVPAPQGLVPGELFF
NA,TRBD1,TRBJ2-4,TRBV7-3,TGTGCCAGCAGCCGGGACAGGGAACCAAACATTCAGTACTTC,CASSRDREPNIQYF
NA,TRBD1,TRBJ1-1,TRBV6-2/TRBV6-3,TGTGCCAGCTATACCCCAGGGTCAGGGGGTGAAGCTTTCTTT,CASYTPGSGGEAFF
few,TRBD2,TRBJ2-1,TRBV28,TGTGCCAGCAGTCTCCGGGACGGAAGGACTAGCGGCCCCAATGAGCAGTTCTTC,CASSLRDGRTSGPNEQFF
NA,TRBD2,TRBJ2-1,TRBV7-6,TGTGCCAGCAGCCCCTGGGGGACTAGCGGTATTACCTACAATGAGCAGTTCTTC,CASSPWGTSGITYNEQFF
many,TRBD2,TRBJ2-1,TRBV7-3,TGTGCCAGCAGCCCAAGCGGGGGGGCGGTTGAGCAGTTCTTC,CASSPSGGAVEQFF
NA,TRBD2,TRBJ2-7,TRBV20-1,TGCAGTGCTGGGACTAGCGGCTACGAGCAGTACTTC,CSAGTSGYEQYF
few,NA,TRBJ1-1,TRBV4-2,TGTGCCAGCAGCCCTCGTTGGACAGTATTGAACACTGAAGCTTTCTTT,CASSPRWTVLNTEAFF
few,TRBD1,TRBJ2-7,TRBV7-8,TGTGCCAGCAGCGGAAGGGACGGGACAGAGACCTACGAGCAGTACTTC,CASSGRDGTETYEQYF
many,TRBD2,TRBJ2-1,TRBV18,TGTGCCAGCTCATCAATAACCGGGGGGGGGACGAATGAGCAGTTCTTC,CASSSITGGGTNEQFF
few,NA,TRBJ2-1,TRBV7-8,TGTGCCAGCAGCTTAGGCTTCCTCTCCTACAATGAGCAGTTCTTC,CASSLGFLSYNEQFF
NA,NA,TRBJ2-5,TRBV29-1,TGCAGCGTTGGAGCTGCAGCCGGGGAGACCCAGTACTTC,CSVGAAAGETQYF
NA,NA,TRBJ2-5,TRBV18,TGTGCCAGCTCACCAGACAGGCTGGGAGAGACCCAGTACTTC,CASSPDRLGETQYF